This TCR beta chain came from a study of beta chain features in type 1 diabetes. Trimming stripped 5 bases from V and 1 base from J, with 12 bases between. CDR3 length: 14 amino acids. In germline, CDR1 is LNHNV, CDR2 YYDKDF (reference sequence). This clone was counted only a few times. Its specificity is unknown. Sorted populations all exceeded 95% purity. Study-level points and caveats: More deletions and fewer insertions at VDJ junctions were seen in type 1 diabetes patients.

cDNA synthesis used the whole RNA isolate, giving expressed TCRB sequences. Sequencing was performed with immunoSEQ multiplex PCR; in TCRdb, only in-frame clones are kept and a portion is missing. The sample records a few hundred thousand clones, about 20% being singletons. The TCR comes from a woman between 18 and 29 years old in good health. The specimen sequenced was naive CD4+ T cells from blood. The chain employs TRBV15 and TRBJ2-7; D possibly corresponds to TRBD1 (6 bases). CDR3 sequence: CATSARQESYEQYF. In nucleotides, the CDR3 is TGTGCCACCAGCGCACGACAGGAATCCTACGAGCAGTACTTC.